Listed below are T cell receptor beta chains from one sample, sequenced in a study of T cells in Graves' hyperthyroidism and ophthalmopathy. TCRdb recomputed calls from the multiplex PCR reads with MiXCR, one row per CDR3 protein. The table records around 760,000 distinct CDR3 sequences, around 40% of them present only once. Sequenced sample: blood. Receptor source: a woman aged 40-49 years with Graves' hyperthyroidism. Each CDR3 is given with its conserved first and last residue. D genes are given only for firm matches. Some rows have no size entry. The others give once, few or many, or a class for an expanded clone.

>TRBV10-3|NA|many|TRBJ1-2
TGTGCCATCAGTGGTGGGGGGCAGTATGGCTACACCTTC
CAISGGGQYGYTF
>TRBV9|NA|NA|TRBJ2-6
TGTGCCAGCAGCGTAAACGGTGCCTCTGGGGCCAACGTCCTGACTTTC
CASSVNGASGANVLTF
>TRBV5-5|NA|NA|TRBJ1-1
TGTGCCAGCTTCGGACTTCTGAACACTGAAGCTTTCTTT
CASFGLLNTEAFF
>TRBV29-1|NA|many|TRBJ1-1
TGCAGCGTAAGACAGTTGAACACTGAAGCTTTCTTT
CSVRQLNTEAFF
>TRBV6-4|NA|NA|TRBJ2-5
TGTGCCAGCAGTGAGTCTTGGACCGGGAACACCGGGGAGACCCAGTACTTC
CASSESWTGNTGETQYF
>TRBV7-9|NA|many|TRBJ1-5
TGTGCCAGCAGCTTAGTGAGTAGCAATCGGCCCCAGCATTTT
CASSLVSSNRPQHF
>TRBV29-1|TRBD1|NA|TRBJ1-2
TGCAGCTCACCGGACAGGGCCTATGGCTACACCTTC
CSSPDRAYGYTF
>TRBV7-9|NA|NA|TRBJ2-7
TGCGCCAGCAGCCAAGGGGCAGGGGCAACCTACGAGCAGTACTTC
CASSQGAGATYEQYF
>TRBV19|TRBD1|NA|TRBJ1-1
TGTGCCAGTAGTATAGTCCCCCAGGGGGCCACTCCGCCCATGAACACTGAAGCTTTCTTT
CASSIVPQGATPPMNTEAFF
>TRBV7-9|TRBD1|many|TRBJ1-3
TGTGCCAGCAGCCCACAGGGGAATTCGGGAAACACCATATATTTT
CASSPQGNSGNTIYF
>TRBV7-9|TRBD1|NA|TRBJ1-3
TGTGCCAGCAGCGGAGGACAGGGTGGCACCATATATTTT
CASSGGQGGTIYF
>TRBV7-9|NA|many|TRBJ2-7
TGTGCCAGCAGCTTTCAAGGGGAGTCCTGGGAGCAGTACTTC
CASSFQGESWEQYF
>TRBV10-3|NA|many|TRBJ2-7
TGTGCCATCAGTGAGATTGGCGGAAACTACGAGCAGTACTTC
CAISEIGGNYEQYF
>TRBV25-1|TRBD1|few|TRBJ2-5
TGTGCCAGCAGGGGGACAGGGGCCCGGGAGACCCAGTACTTC
CASRGTGARETQYF
>TRBV12-3/TRBV12-4|NA|many|TRBJ1-1
TGTGCCAGCAGCCGCACAGGACCGAACACTGAAGCTTTCTTT
CASSRTGPNTEAFF
>TRBV7-9|NA|NA|TRBJ2-5
TGTGCCAGCAGCTTGGGGAACCAGTACTTC
CASSLGNQYF
>TRBV5-1|TRBD1|NA|TRBJ1-2
TGCGCCAGCAGCGCCCGGACAGGGGATAACTATGGCTACACCTTC
CASSARTGDNYGYTF
>TRBV24-1|NA|few|TRBJ2-5
TGTGCCAGCAGTTACTCGGGCAGGGCCAGTGAGACCCAGTACTTC
CASSYSGRASETQYF
>TRBV2|NA|few|TRBJ1-4
TGTGCCAGCAGTGAATTTGCAACTAATGAAAAACTGTTTTTT
CASSEFATNEKLFF
>TRBV4-1|NA|NA|TRBJ1-4
TGCGCCAGCAGCCAAGGATCAGGGAATGAAAAACTGTTTTTT
CASSQGSGNEKLFF
>TRBV29-1|NA|NA|TRBJ1-2
TGCAGCTTGAAGTCGTTCGGGGGCGCCGGCTACACCTTC
CSLKSFGGAGYTF
>TRBV2|TRBD1|NA|TRBJ1-5
TGTGCCAGCATGGGACAGGGGGCTCAAGGGCATTTT
CASMGQGAQGHF
>TRBV12-3/TRBV12-4|NA|many|TRBJ1-3
TGTGCCAGCAGTCGTCAAGGGGGAGTGGGGAACACCATATATTTT
CASSRQGGVGNTIYF
>TRBV5-8|NA|few|TRBJ2-7
TGTGCCAGCAGCGCTGTTGGGGACGGGACCTACGAGCAGTACTTC
CASSAVGDGTYEQYF